These 25 T cell receptor beta chains came from one sample sequenced in a study of control samples from healthy donors and cancer patients. Data came from immunoSEQ multiplex PCR; TCRdb stores just in-frame clones and leaves some out. The sample lists 90,000 to 110,000 clones, just over 90% seen once, with 4% to 5.5% in the top ten. Specimen: blood. These receptors were taken from a human donor in good health. The donor label of this sample is uncertain.

The chain recombines TRBV11-3 with TRBJ2-5; the match to TRBD1 covers 8 bases. Germline CDR1 and CDR2: SGHNT and YENEEA. With 1 base clipped from V and 4 bases from J, the junction kept 8 bases outside the gene matches. This CDR3 has 16 residues. CDR3 sequence (DNA): TGTGCCAGCAGCTTAGGTACCCAGGGGGCGGGAGAGACCCAGTACTTC. Protein: CASSLGTQGAGETQYF.

The chain uses TRBV24-1 and TRBJ2-3; 7 nucleotides match TRBD1. Germline V gives CDR1 KGHDR, CDR2 SFDVKD. The junction had 5 bases not matched to a gene; V was cut back by 5 bases and J by 1 base. The CDR3 has 15 amino acids. The CDR3 nucleotides are TGTGCCACCAGTGGACAGGGTGAAGGCACAGATACGCAGTATTTT. Its protein product is CATSGQGEGTDTQYF.

The chain combines TRBV25-1 with TRBJ2-7; D unclear. The V end was cut by 8 bases, the J end by 0 bases, with 17 bases between. The CDR3 has 15 amino acids. CDR1 and CDR2 (germline): MGHDK, SYGVNS. The CDR3 spells CASRLGPCNSYEQYF. As DNA, the CDR3 is TGTGCCAGCCGACTCGGACCGTGTAACTCCTACGAGCAGTACTTC.

J is TRBJ1-1 and V is TRBV5-1; D gene unclear. This CDR3 region has 15 residues. Germline CDR1 SGHRS, CDR2 YFSETQ. V lost 0 bases and J 1 base, leaving 10 bases between the germline ends. CDR3: CASSLEMEWNTEAFF. In DNA, the CDR3 is TGCGCCAGCAGCTTGGAAATGGAATGGAACACTGAAGCTTTCTTT.

Details on this clone: This same CDR3 is encoded by further DNA sequences in the sample. The CDR3 loop is CASSGQGGEKLFF. The DNA of the CDR3 is TGTGCCAGTAGTGGGCAGGGAGGTGAAAAACTGTTTTTT. The J gene is TRBJ1-4, the V gene TRBV19; TRBD1 is a possible D gene (5 bases). Per germline, CDR1 LNHDA and CDR2 SQIVND (reference sequence). V lost 5 bases and J lost 7, with 11 bases in between. The CDR3 consists of 13 residues.

This chain links TRBV11-2 with TRBJ2-1; D may match TRBD1 or TRBD2 (7 bases each). Germline V CDR1 and CDR2: SGHAT, FQNNGV. The ends were cut back, 6 bases at V and 4 bases at J, with 19 bases in the middle. The CDR3 is 16 amino acids. The CDR3 here is CASRRVAGGVYNEQFF. CDR3 coding DNA: TGTGCCAGCAGACGCGTCGCAGGGGGGGTTTACAATGAGCAGTTCTTC.

This sequence joins TRBV2 and TRBJ2-3; 10 bases agree with TRBD2. The V gene's germline CDR1 is SNHLY and CDR2 FYNNEI. The CDR3 is 16 residues long. Unmatched junction bases numbered 12, after V lost 7 bases and J lost 5 bases. The CDR3 sequence is CASTAVASGGLDTQYF. Here the CDR3 DNA reads TGTGCCAGCACGGCCGTGGCTAGCGGGGGTTTAGATACGCAGTATTTT.

This chain joins TRBV14 and TRBJ1-1; perhaps TRBD1 as D (5 bases). The CDR3 covers 13 residues. The V and J ends lost 4 bases and 5 bases respectively, with 11 bases between them. Looked up from germline, CDR1 is SGHDN and CDR2 is FVKESK. The CDR3 sequence: CASSLAPGTEAFF. CDR3 DNA sequence: TGTGCCAGCAGCCTGGCGCCAGGGACTGAAGCTTTCTTT.

The J gene is TRBJ2-3, the V gene TRBV24-1, with D maybe TRBD2 (7 bases). The CDR3 is 15 amino acids. In germline, CDR1 is KGHDR, CDR2 SFDVKD. Trimming shortened V by 6 bases and J by 0 bases, and 12 bases separated the two germline ends. Here the CDR3 reads CATSLGGGSTDTQYF. In DNA form, the CDR3 reads TGTGCCACCAGTCTGGGAGGGGGGAGCACAGATACGCAGTATTTT.

The chain couples TRBV6-1 to TRBJ1-6; D gene ambiguous. Trimming removed 1 base from V and 7 bases from J, with 14 bases in between. CDR3 length: 16 amino acids. CDR1 and CDR2 from the germline V gene are MNHNS and SASEGT. This CDR3 reads CASSEVGGPGNSPLHF. The CDR3 nucleotides read TGTGCCAGCAGTGAAGTGGGCGGGCCGGGCAATTCACCCCTCCACTTT.

The chain recombines TRBV27 with TRBJ2-3, with 11 bases lining up with TRBD2. The CDR3 runs to 18 residues. Germline V gene sequence: CDR1 MNHEY, CDR2 SMNVEV (reference sequence). V was clipped by 3 bases and J by 2 bases; unmatched bases: 10. The CDR3 loop reads CASSFGLAGGDLTDTQYF. The CDR3 region has the DNA TGTGCCAGCAGTTTTGGTCTAGCGGGGGGCGATCTCACAGATACGCAGTATTTT.

V gene TRBV6-5 combines with J gene TRBJ2-3, with TRBD1 as a possible D gene (7 bases). CDR3 length equals 16 residues. The germline V gene encodes CDR1 MNHEY and CDR2 SVGAGI. V shed 2 bases and J shed 4 bases, with 16 bases lying between them. In DNA form, the CDR3 reads TGTGCCAGCAGTTACCGCAGGGGGGCAGGCGCAGATACGCAGTATTTT. This sequence encodes CASSYRRGAGADTQYF.

The V gene is TRBV28, the J gene TRBJ2-7; D perhaps matches TRBD2 (6 bases). V was trimmed by 5 bases and J by 3 bases, leaving 14 bases between them. The CDR3 spans 14 residues. Germline V gene lookup returns CDR1 MDHEN and CDR2 SYDVKM. CDR3 in amino acids: CASSRAGVLYEQYF. The CDR3 nucleotides read TGTGCCAGCAGTCGAGCGGGTGTCCTCTACGAGCAGTACTTC.

The chain is built from TRBV27 and TRBJ1-6; weak D call: TRBD1 (6 bases). Germline-derived CDR1 and CDR2 are MNHEY and SMNVEV (reference sequence). Trimming took 3 bases from V and 10 from J, leaving 10 bases between them. CDR3 size: 13 residues. The CDR3 region has the DNA TGTGCCAGCAGTTTGGACAGTCAATCACCCCTCCACTTT. This codes for CASSLDSQSPLHF.

The V call is TRBV7-8, the J call TRBJ2-7, with TRBD1 identical over 7 bases. The germline CDR1 and CDR2 sequences are SGHVS and FQNEAQ. With V trimmed by 1 base and J by 3 bases, 6 bases remained unmatched. There are 15 residues in the CDR3. The CDR3 loop reads CASSLGQGKGYEQYF. The CDR3 nucleotides are TGTGCCAGCAGCTTAGGACAGGGTAAAGGCTACGAGCAGTACTTC.

This rearrangement joins TRBV5-1 to TRBJ2-2; 8 bases agree with TRBD1. V shed 2 bases, J shed 7 bases, and the junction held 4 bases outside the gene matches. CDR3 size: 14 residues. Germline-derived CDR1 and CDR2 are SGHRS and YFSETQ. In DNA form, the CDR3 reads TGCGCCAGCAGCTTCAGGGGGCAGGACGGGGAGCTGTTTTTT. Translating it yields CASSFRGQDGELFF.

This chain joins TRBV19 and TRBJ2-4; TRBD2 might be the D (6 bases). The CDR3 spans 16 residues. V was shortened by 2 bases and J by 0 bases, with 11 bases between the two germline ends. Germline lookup yields CDR1 LNHDA and CDR2 SQIVND (reference sequence). The CDR3 DNA is TGTGCCAGTAGTATATCCCGGGGGAAAGCCAAAAACATTCAGTACTTC. This sequence encodes CASSISRGKAKNIQYF.

This clone was observed a single time. The chain combines TRBV24-1 with TRBJ2-2, with D unclear. V was cut by 7 bases and J by 4 bases, with 9 bases left in between. Germline lookup yields CDR1 KGHDR and CDR2 SFDVKD. CDR3 length: 13 amino acids. CDR3 in amino acids: CATRGLGTGELFF. Written as DNA, the CDR3 is TGTGCCACCAGGGGCTTGGGCACCGGGGAGCTGTTTTTT.

The chain recombines TRBV29-1 with TRBJ2-7, with TRBD1 matching over 9 bases. Germline lookup yields CDR1 SQVTM and CDR2 ANQGSEA. The CDR3 has 12 residues. The trim removed 4 bases at V and 4 bases at J, leaving 2 bases unmatched. The CDR3 region has the DNA TGCAGCGTTGGCGGACAGGGGTACGAGCAGTACTTC. This translates into CSVGGQGYEQYF.

This clone was observed a single time. CDR3 region: CASNMAQGPQETQYF. DNA of the CDR3: TGTGCCAGCAACATGGCACAGGGGCCCCAAGAGACCCAGTACTTC. The chain uses TRBV5-4 and TRBJ2-5, with 7 bases aligning to TRBD1. Germline V gene lookup returns CDR1 SGHNT and CDR2 YYREEE (reference sequence). The CDR3 is made up of 15 amino acids. V was clipped by 6 bases and J by 1 base; unmatched bases: 9.

V is TRBV6-5 and J is TRBJ1-2, with 7 positions matching TRBD1. The CDR3 is 13 amino acids. V shed 8 bases, J shed 0 bases, and the junction held 3 bases outside the gene matches. Germline CDR1 is MNHEY and CDR2 is SVGAGI. CDR3 sequence reads: CASRDRANYGYTF. The CDR3 nucleotides read TGTGCCAGCCGGGACAGAGCTAACTATGGCTACACCTTC.

V usage is TRBV12-3 or TRBV12-4 and J usage is TRBJ2-2; D gene uncertain. There are 12 residues in the CDR3. V was cut by 1 base and J by 9 bases, with 6 bases left in between. CDR3 region: CASSLGLRELFF. The CDR3, as DNA: TGTGCCAGCAGTTTAGGGCTGAGGGAGCTGTTTTTT.

The chain recombines TRBV3-1 (or the pseudogene TRBV3-2) with TRBJ2-3, with D unresolved. V was cut by 0 bases and J by 7 bases, with 11 bases left in between. Germline V gives CDR1 LGHDT, CDR2 YNNKEL (reference sequence). This CDR3 contains 14 residues. CDR3 loop: CASSQDWTLNTQYF. The CDR3 DNA follows: TGTGCCAGCAGCCAAGATTGGACGCTGAATACGCAGTATTTT.

The V and J genes are TRBV12-3 or TRBV12-4 and TRBJ1-5; D uncertain. The CDR3 is made up of 13 amino acids. V dropped 3 bases and J dropped 9 bases, with 12 bases sitting between them. The CDR3 nucleotides read TGTGCCAGCAGTTTGGATATCATAGGGCCCCAGCATTTT. Its translation is CASSLDIIGPQHF.

This sequence joins TRBV19 and TRBJ1-1; the D is unclear. Germline lookup yields CDR1 LNHDA and CDR2 SQIVND (reference sequence). The CDR3 loop spans 14 amino acids. V lost 4 bases and J lost 2, with 11 bases in between. This CDR3 is CASSTVKENTEAFF. The CDR3 DNA reads TGTGCCAGTAGTACCGTGAAAGAAAACACTGAAGCTTTCTTT.